Presented here are 6 T cell receptor beta chains from one specimen sequenced in a study of PD-1 blockade in classical Hodgkin lymphoma (dated by TCRdb to the early 2020s). The time point label of this sample denotes: cycle 4 day 1 (C4D1), after five to seven weeks of nivolumab. Every trial patient had relapsed after autologous stem cell transplantation, and cohorts A, B and C differed in prior brentuximab vedotin exposure. The library relied on the immunoSEQ multiplex PCR assay. As stored in TCRdb, this immuneACCESS dataset retains in-frame rearrangements with V and J assigned. A fraction of the clones does not appear; measured against another copy, unresolved V genes explain less than half of the discrepancy, and the remainder lacks a known reason. The sample table holds 96,000 or so clones, of which 93% were seen once. The top ten clonotypes cover roughly 2% of the sample. Sequences were derived from peripheral blood mononuclear cells (PBMCs), sampled before the fourth cycle of nivolumab. The receptors originated from a human donor with classical Hodgkin lymphoma.

The rearrangement joins TRBV19 to TRBJ1-1; TRBD1 matches at 7 bases. CDR3 length: 14 amino acids. Germline CDR1 and CDR2: LNHDA and SQIVND (reference sequence). J lost 1 base, V lost 7 bases, and 6 bases had no gene match. The CDR3 loop reads CASTLGQANTEAFF. CDR3 nucleotide sequence: TGTGCCAGTACCCTTGGACAGGCGAACACTGAAGCTTTCTTT.

The CDR3 coding sequence is TGTGCCAGCAAATCAATACACTACTACGAGCAGTACTTC. Its protein is CASKSIHYYEQYF. V and J are TRBV27 and TRBJ2-7; D is unclear. The CDR3 has 13 amino acids. Trimming cost V 7 bases and J 3 bases, with 13 bases left between them. CDR1 and CDR2 (germline): MNHEY, SMNVEV (reference sequence).

This rearrangement joins TRBV18 to TRBJ1-1; D gene uncertain. Germline CDR1 KGHSH, CDR2 LQKENI. This CDR3 has 14 amino acids. V was pared by 5 bases and J by 5 bases, with 15 bases between. The CDR3, as DNA: TGTGCCAGCTCAGCGGACGGATTTTTTACTGAAGCTTTCTTT. Encoded protein: CASSADGFFTEAFF.

The chain couples TRBV2 to TRBJ1-4; D is uncertain. The V gene lost 6 bases and the J gene lost 0 bases, with 8 bases spanning the gap. In germline, CDR1 is SNHLY, CDR2 FYNNEI. The length of the CDR3 is 14 residues. The CDR3 DNA sequence: TGTGCCAGCAGGCCAGGATCAACTAATGAAAAACTGTTTTTT. It yields the protein CASRPGSTNEKLFF.

The chain couples TRBV7-3 to TRBJ1-1; D is unclear. This CDR3 comprises 14 residues. In germline, CDR1 is SGHTA, CDR2 FQGTGA. Deletions cut 5 bases from V and 2 bases from J, with 12 bases between. Here the CDR3 DNA reads TGTGCCAGCAGCCTATCGAGAGCTAACACTGAAGCTTTCTTT. This translates into CASSLSRANTEAFF.

There are a few counts of this clone. This chain connects TRBV13 to TRBJ2-5, with D hard to call. Germline V CDR1 and CDR2: PRHDT, FYEKMQ (reference sequence). The CDR3 has 13 residues. V shed 0 bases and J shed 5 bases, with 7 bases lying between them. This CDR3 is CASSLGEWETQYF. CDR3 DNA: TGTGCCAGCAGCTTAGGTGAATGGGAGACCCAGTACTTC.